This T cell receptor beta chain derives from a study of vaccination and CD4 T cells after COVID-19. The overall study: Post-COVID sampling occurred a median approximately 91 days after diagnosis (range 35 to 161). As control conditions, cultures were given either a CEFX pool serving as positive control, an HIV-1 Nef pool, or no peptide at all.

Treatment here: approximately 10-day PBMC culture with coronavirus spike peptide pools or control peptides (ViraFEST assay). Once cultured less than 13 days, CD4+ T cells underwent isolation by negative selection. Sequencing of cultured CD4+ T cell DNA used the Oncomine TCR Beta short-read assay. TCRdb re-called the PCR reads through MiXCR, storing one row per CDR3 protein. This table holds about 12,000 distinct CDR3 sequences, 25% to 35% found once. With V trimmed by 6 bases and J by 7 bases, 13 bases remained unmatched. Germline V gives CDR1 DFQATT, CDR2 SNEGSKA (reference sequence). The CDR3 runs 15 residues. As concerns this clonotype: The target antigen is unknown.

The chain employs TRBV20-1 and TRBJ2-1; 9 nucleotides match TRBD2. The receptor was derived from a human donor who received a COVID-19 vaccine. The specimen comprised CD4+ T cells from blood, cultured in vitro, sampled before SARS-CoV-2 vaccination. The CDR3 DNA is TGCAGTGCCAGCGGGGGGCCGAAAATAAATAATGAGCAGTTCTTC. It codes for CSASGGPKINNEQFF.